The rows below give T cell receptor beta chains drawn from one sample of a study of blood T cell repertoires in COVID-19. Data came from immunoSEQ multiplex PCR; TCRdb stores just in-frame clones and leaves some out. The profile shows more than 250,000 clones, about 87% of them singletons. The source material was PBMCs or T cells enriched from blood (not recorded which). The receptors originated from a woman in her twenties or thirties who had recovered from COVID-19. CDR3s include the opening cysteine and the closing phenylalanine or tryptophan. The D gene is left open where the match is weak. Clone size is shown for a subset of rows, as once, few, many or a class of expanded clone.

j_call v_call clone_size d_call cdr3_aa cdr3_nt
TRBJ2-7 TRBV7-2 NA TRBD1 CASSKGQGNVGYEQYF TGTGCCAGCAGCAAGGGACAGGGGAATGTAGGCTACGAGCAGTACTTC
TRBJ1-3 TRBV10-3 once NA CAIRPGGSPNTIYF TGTGCCATCCGGCCTGGAGGGTCACCAAACACCATATATTTT
TRBJ1-2 TRBV28 NA NA CASSATYLYGYTF TGTGCCAGCAGTGCTACTTACCTCTATGGCTACACCTTC
TRBJ2-3 TRBV30 NA TRBD1 CAWSVGQGSPDTQYF TGTGCCTGGAGTGTCGGACAGGGGAGCCCAGATACGCAGTATTTT
TRBJ2-5 TRBV25-1 NA NA CARALETQYF TGTGCCAGGGCTCTTGAGACCCAGTACTTC
TRBJ2-1 TRBV5-4 NA TRBD1 CASTTAGTGAIDEQFF TGTGCCAGCACCACTGCCGGGACAGGGGCCATCGATGAGCAGTTCTTC
TRBJ2-5 TRBV5-1 NA TRBD1 CASSFQGARETQYF TGCGCCAGCAGCTTCCAGGGGGCGCGGGAGACCCAGTACTTC
TRBJ2-4 TRBV5-4 NA TRBD2 CASSSTGEGPGNIQYF TGTGCCAGCAGCTCTACCGGGGAGGGGCCGGGAAACATTCAGTACTTC
TRBJ1-3 TRBV28 once NA CASTALYTIYF TGTGCCAGCACTGCGTTATACACCATATATTTT
TRBJ1-1 TRBV5-5 NA TRBD1 CASSSDRGNTEAFF TGTGCCAGCAGCTCGGACAGGGGGAACACTGAAGCTTTCTTT
TRBJ1-1 TRBV18 NA NA CASSPIAVNTEAFF TGTGCCAGCTCACCTATTGCAGTGAACACTGAAGCTTTCTTT
TRBJ1-2 TRBV6-5 NA TRBD1 CASTLLGGHGYTF TGTGCCAGCACCCTATTAGGGGGCCATGGCTACACCTTC
TRBJ1-6 TRBV28 NA TRBD1 CASSLPTGDNSPLHF TGTGCCAGCAGTTTACCTACAGGGGATAATTCACCCCTCCACTTT
TRBJ2-7 TRBV5-6 NA TRBD1 CASSRDSYEQYF TGTGCCAGCAGCCGGGACAGCTACGAGCAGTACTTC
TRBJ1-6 TRBV4-3 NA NA CASSQEGLFNSPLHF TGCGCCAGCAGCCAAGAAGGACTTTTTAATTCACCCCTCCACTTT
TRBJ1-2 TRBV11-1 NA NA CASSSHLNRAGYTF TGTGCCAGCAGCTCCCACCTCAACAGGGCTGGCTACACCTTC
TRBJ1-1 TRBV6-1 NA TRBD1 CASSEAVTGVLNTEAFF TGTGCCAGCAGTGAAGCGGTGACAGGGGTATTGAACACTGAAGCTTTCTTT
TRBJ2-3 TRBV30 once TRBD2 CAWSPSPTSGGANTQYF TGTGCCTGGAGTCCATCCCCGACTAGCGGGGGGGCAAATACGCAGTATTTT
TRBJ2-1 TRBV9 NA NA CASSVQIGGVHEQFF TGTGCCAGCAGCGTACAAATCGGAGGCGTTCATGAGCAGTTCTTC
TRBJ1-1 TRBV3-1/TRBV3-2 NA NA CASSHQIDTEAFF TGTGCCAGCAGCCACCAAATTGACACTGAAGCTTTCTTT
TRBJ1-5 TRBV28 once NA CASSPPGTTNQPQHF TGTGCCAGCAGCCCCCCTGGTACTACCAATCAGCCCCAGCATTTT
TRBJ1-5 TRBV7-8 NA NA CASSQSTFPNQPQHF TGTGCCAGCAGCCAGAGTACCTTCCCCAATCAGCCCCAGCATTTT
TRBJ1-2 TRBV6-6 NA TRBD1 CASSYGQVLNYGYTF TGTGCCAGCAGCTATGGACAGGTACTTAACTATGGCTACACCTTC
TRBJ1-2 TRBV6-6 NA NA CASSYSNVREYGYTF TGTGCCAGCAGTTACTCGAATGTCAGGGAATATGGCTACACCTTC
TRBJ2-3 TRBV20-1 NA NA CSALDWVSQYF TGCAGTGCCCTAGACTGGGTCTCGCAGTATTTT
TRBJ2-1 TRBV5-1 NA TRBD2 CASSTTSGDFNEQFF TGCGCCAGCAGCACGACTAGCGGAGACTTCAATGAGCAGTTCTTC
TRBJ1-5 TRBV30 NA NA CAWSSRGWAVNQPQHF TGTGCCTGGAGTTCTCGGGGGTGGGCCGTAAATCAGCCCCAGCATTTT
TRBJ2-7 TRBV10-2 NA NA CASRKPLAYEQYF TGCGCCAGTCGAAAACCTTTAGCCTACGAGCAGTACTTC
TRBJ2-1 TRBV7-9 NA TRBD1 CASSSRTGFKAYNEQFF TGTGCCAGCAGCTCCCGGACAGGTTTCAAAGCCTACAATGAGCAGTTCTTC
TRBJ1-1 TRBV5-4 NA NA CASSLEQGINTEAFF TGTGCCAGCAGCTTGGAGCAGGGAATAAACACTGAAGCTTTCTTT
TRBJ1-1 TRBV29-1 NA NA CSVKTGPSGTEAFF TGCAGCGTCAAAACCGGGCCCTCGGGGACTGAAGCTTTCTTT
TRBJ1-2 TRBV5-1 once NA CASSLTKPGSGYTF TGCGCCAGCAGCTTGACAAAGCCGGGAAGTGGCTACACCTTC
TRBJ2-2 TRBV10-2 NA TRBD2 CASTSGDNTGELFF TGCGCCAGCACTAGCGGGGATAACACCGGGGAGCTGTTTTTT
TRBJ1-2 TRBV5-6 NA NA CASSPRAWGYGYTF TGTGCCAGCAGCCCGCGGGCGTGGGGTTATGGCTACACCTTC
TRBJ1-1 TRBV7-9 NA NA CASSLGVGRINTEAFF TGTGCCAGCAGCTTAGGCGTCGGGAGGATTAACACTGAAGCTTTCTTT
TRBJ1-2 TRBV27 few TRBD1 CASSSPGGRGYTF TGTGCCAGCAGTTCCCCAGGGGGAAGGGGCTACACCTTC
TRBJ1-1 TRBV9 NA TRBD1 CASSGGQGAVVTEAFF TGTGCCAGCAGCGGGGGACAGGGGGCAGTGGTCACTGAAGCTTTCTTT
TRBJ2-2 TRBV29-1 NA TRBD1 CSVEKGQGSGELFF TGCAGCGTTGAAAAGGGACAGGGCTCCGGGGAGCTGTTTTTT
TRBJ1-3 TRBV19 NA NA CASSQGPDSGNTIYF TGTGCCAGTAGCCAGGGCCCTGACTCTGGAAACACCATATATTTT
TRBJ1-2 TRBV13 NA TRBD1 CASSLLTGGNYGYTF TGTGCCAGCAGCTTGTTGACAGGGGGGAACTATGGCTACACCTTC
TRBJ1-6 TRBV7-9 NA TRBD1 CASSSTGGSYNSPLHF TGTGCCAGCAGCTCGACAGGGGGCTCCTATAATTCACCCCTCCACTTT
TRBJ1-2 TRBV11-2 NA NA CASSRFMPRPSAGYTF TGTGCCAGCAGCCGCTTTATGCCCCGCCCGAGTGCTGGCTACACCTTC
TRBJ1-6 TRBV6-6 NA TRBD1 CASSRPFTTGGSSPLHF TGTGCCAGCAGTCGCCCCTTTACCACAGGGGGCAGTTCACCCCTCCACTTT
TRBJ2-5 TRBV5-6 NA NA CASSLVSQQEASYF TGTGCCAGCAGCTTGGTGTCGCAGCAAGAGGCATCGTACTTC
TRBJ2-5 TRBV27 NA NA CASSLWSGQETQYF TGTGCCAGCAGTTTATGGTCGGGCCAAGAGACCCAGTACTTC